This TCR beta chain was sequenced for a study of T cell responses to AZD1222 COVID-19 vaccine. Across the study: The analysis combined second doses at about 4 or about 12 weeks.

Study-wide points: Donors were chiefly white British, with a greater number of females, and clonal diversity was perhaps underestimated. Baseline testing showed seropositivity in only a handful of AZD1222 recipients. Rises in breadth and depth of Spike-specific TCRs came after two AZD1222 doses.

In the case of this clone: What it recognizes is unknown.

TCRdb's table, derived via immunoSEQ multiplex PCR, lists solely in-frame clones and lacks some. The sample consists of roughly 150,000 clones, roughly 90% of them appearing once. Trimming took 3 bases from V and 4 from J, leaving 19 bases between them. The CDR3 has 17 amino acids. CDR1 is MDHEN, CDR2 SYDVKM, per germline. The chain employs TRBV28 and TRBJ2-1; D gene unclear. This specimen consisted of peripheral blood, obtained on day 0 of AZD1222 vaccination. The receptor was isolated from an adult in good health. CDR3 sequence (DNA): TGTGCCAGCAGTTTTGCGGAAGGCAGAGAGCTATACAATGAGCAGTTCTTC. It encodes CASSFAEGRELYNEQFF.